These 13 T cell receptor beta chains were all obtained from the same sample, sequenced in a study of response to subunit inactivated influenza vaccine. From the RT-PCR reads, TCRdb called clonotypes with MiXCR, one entry per CDR3 protein. This sample has about half a million distinct CDR3 sequences, with 9.5% to 12% found just once. The sample was PBMCs from blood, taken about 6 weeks after vaccination. The receptors come from a man aged 50-59 years who received an inactivated influenza vaccine.

The sample holds a few counts of this clonotype. V usage is TRBV20-1 and J usage is TRBJ2-5; no firm D call. The ends were cut back, 3 bases at V and 5 bases at J, with 7 bases in the middle. The CDR3 sequence is 11 residues long. CDR1 and CDR2 from the germline V gene are DFQATT and SNEGSKA (reference sequence). The CDR3 loop is CSASRAETQYF. The CDR3 bases are TGCAGTGCTAGTAGGGCCGAGACCCAGTACTTC.

This clonotype was detected only a few times. This rearrangement joins TRBV5-5 to TRBJ2-3; D may be TRBD2 (6 bases). This CDR3 contains 14 residues. V was pared by 0 bases and J by 4 bases, with 9 bases between. The germline V gene has CDR1 SGHKS and CDR2 YYEKEE (reference sequence). The CDR3 DNA sequence: TGTGCCAGCAGCTTGGACGGGGGTCCAGATACGCAGTATTTT. The encoded protein is CASSLDGGPDTQYF.

V is TRBV7-9 and J is TRBJ2-3; D call uncertain. The V end lost 4 bases, the J end lost 4 bases, and 9 bases lay between the germline ends. Germline CDR1 is SEHNR and CDR2 is FQNEAQ (reference sequence). This CDR3 is 13 amino acids long. The CDR3 sequence is CASSSISADTQYF. The CDR3 region has the DNA TGTGCCAGCAGCTCCATCTCGGCAGATACGCAGTATTTT.

In its sample, this clonotype was seen a few times. The gene calls are TRBV4-3 and TRBJ2-3; perhaps TRBD2 as D (6 bases). In germline, CDR1 is LGHNA, CDR2 YSLEER. V was cut by 0 bases and J by 7 bases, with 14 bases left in between. This CDR3 comprises 15 residues. For the CDR3, the DNA is TGCGCCAGCAGCCAAGACGACGGGAGTAAGAATACGCAGTATTTT. Translation gives CASSQDDGSKNTQYF.

This clonotype was seen only a few times. The rearrangement uses TRBV5-6 and TRBJ1-6, with D possibly TRBD1 on 6 matching bases. This CDR3 has 16 amino acids. Trimming stripped 2 bases from V and 8 bases from J, with 17 bases between. In germline, CDR1 is SGHDT, CDR2 YYEEEE. The CDR3 DNA follows: TGTGCCAGCAGCTTAAGGGCTGGGACACCTTATTCACCCCTCCACTTT. Its protein is CASSLRAGTPYSPLHF.

V and J are TRBV2 and TRBJ1-1, with D possibly being TRBD1 (6 bases). The V end was cut by 6 bases, the J end by 0 bases, with 14 bases between. Germline CDR1 and CDR2: SNHLY and FYNNEI. The CDR3 totals 15 residues. The CDR3 loop reads CASSKDQGMNTEAFF. For the CDR3, the DNA is TGTGCCAGCAGCAAGGACCAGGGGATGAACACTGAAGCTTTCTTT. Drawing the rest from reference TRBV2 and TRBJ1-1, the complete variable domain is EPEVTQTPSHQVTQMGQEVILRCVPISNHLYFYWYRQILGQKVEFLVSFYNNEISEKSEIFDDQFSVERPDGSNFTLKIRSTKLEDSAMYFCASSKDQGMNTEAFFGQGTRLTVV.

The sample holds many counts of this clonotype. The rearrangement uses TRBV28 and TRBJ2-1; D perhaps matches TRBD2 (6 bases). Germline values: CDR1 MDHEN, CDR2 SYDVKM. Trimming left V 9 bases short and J 4 bases short, with 10 bases between. The CDR3 extends over 12 amino acids. The CDR3 here is CASTSGYNEQFF. The CDR3 nucleotides read TGTGCCAGTACAAGCGGGTACAATGAGCAGTTCTTC.

This clonotype was counted only a few times. The chain employs TRBV10-3 and TRBJ2-2, with a possible D match to TRBD2 (5 bases). This CDR3 region has 15 residues. Germline V gene data show CDR1 as ENHRY and CDR2 as SYGVKD. Trimming removed 7 bases from V and 0 bases from J, with 12 bases in between. DNA for the CDR3: TGTGCCATCACCGGGGAAGGGTCGAACACCGGGGAGCTGTTTTTT. Its translation is CAITGEGSNTGELFF.

This clonotype was found a few times. V gene TRBV6-1 combines with J gene TRBJ2-1; TRBD2 aligns across 7 bases. In germline, CDR1 is MNHNS, CDR2 SASEGT. The J segment lost 7 bases and the V segment lost 7 bases, leaving 10 bases of the junction unmatched. The CDR3 is made up of 14 amino acids. The CDR3 spells CASIIPGLLNEQFF. CDR3 DNA sequence: TGTGCCAGCATCATACCGGGACTACTTAATGAGCAGTTCTTC.

The J gene is TRBJ2-7, the V gene TRBV28; D may match TRBD1 or TRBD2 (6 bases each). V was trimmed by 6 bases and J by 4 bases, leaving 19 bases between them. This CDR3 contains 15 residues. The germline CDR1 and CDR2 sequences are MDHEN and SYDVKM. The CDR3 bases are TGTGCCAGCAGGAAAGGGGGGTCGGTTACATACGAGCAGTACTTC. Translation gives CASRKGGSVTYEQYF.

J is TRBJ2-5 and V is TRBV12-3 or TRBV12-4; a possible D gene is TRBD2 (5 bases). V was cut by 3 bases and J by 5 bases, with 16 bases left in between. The CDR3 runs 15 residues. CDR3 sequence: CASSLDGGLGETQYF. DNA of the CDR3: TGTGCCAGCAGTTTGGATGGAGGACTGGGGGAGACCCAGTACTTC.

The rearrangement joins TRBV12-3 or TRBV12-4 to TRBJ2-5; 7 bases are a match to TRBD1. The junction had 8 bases not matched to a gene; V was cut back by 6 bases and J by 4 bases. There are 14 residues in the CDR3. The CDR3 sequence: CASSHRGYLETQYF. CDR3 sequence (DNA): TGTGCCAGCAGCCACAGGGGATACTTAGAGACCCAGTACTTC.

This clonotype has at least ten counts. This chain joins TRBV10-3 and TRBJ2-7, with D unclear. Trimming removed 3 bases from V and 3 bases from J, with 6 bases in between. The germline CDR1 and CDR2 sequences are ENHRY and SYGVKD. This CDR3 is built from 12 residues. The CDR3 nucleotides are TGTGCCATCAGTGACGACCTCTACGAGCAGTACTTC. Its protein is CAISDDLYEQYF.